Below, one T cell receptor (beta chain) is given with its context. The TCR beta CDR3 regions underwent amplification using RNA transcripts as the source. A first-round RT-PCR of the TCR CDR3 used the HTBI primer set. TCRdb recomputed calls from the multiplex PCR reads with MiXCR, one row per CDR3 protein. Of 250,000 to 350,000 distinct CDR3 sequences listed, approximately 15% are singletons. This record comes from a study of T cells in Graves' hyperthyroidism and ophthalmopathy. In germline, CDR1 is MGHRA, CDR2 YSYEKL. Trimming cost V 0 bases and J 6 bases, with 12 bases left between them. The CDR3 is made up of 15 amino acids.

This sequence originates from a man aged 25 to 40 with Graves' hyperthyroidism. The V and J genes are TRBV4-1 and TRBJ1-5, with D perhaps matching TRBD1 (6 bases). The sequencing sample was made of blood. CDR3 DNA: TGCGCCAGCAGCCAAGATAGGGCAGGGGTTCAGCCCCAGCATTTT. Protein sequence: CASSQDRAGVQPQHF.